These 23 T cell receptor beta chains came from one sample sequenced in a study of T cells in women clearing cervical HPV infection (dated by TCRdb to the late 2010s). Libraries were built with the immunoSEQ multiplex PCR assay. Drawn from immuneACCESS, this table holds only the in-frame rearrangements with V and J called that TCRdb kept. Clones are partly lost; checked studies trace under half to an unresolved V gene and leave the rest unexplained. The sample table includes around 20,000 clones. In total, the top ten clones hold more than 4.5% of the sample. The sample comprised blood buffy coat. Receptor source: a woman between 18 and 69 years old with a cervical HPV16 infection that either progressed to CIN3+ or cleared (not recorded which).

The DNA read from the CDR3 is TGTGCCAGCAGCTTAGGCAGCGGGGGGAAAGAGACC. Translated, it gives CASSLGSGGKET. The full CDR3 is CASSLGSGGKETQYF. The chain employs TRBV7-2 and TRBJ2-5; 9 nucleotides line up with TRBD2. The CDR3 is cut off 3 residues early in the read; its end comes from the germline J gene. J lost 3 bases, V lost 1 base, and 3 bases had no gene match. Germline loops: CDR1 SGHTA, CDR2 FQGNSA. The CDR3 is 15 residues long.

As to this clone: The sequence runs out 3 residues before the end of the CDR3; the remainder is reconstructed from the germline J gene. This sequence joins TRBV20-1 and TRBJ2-2, with TRBD1 identical over 7 bases. CDR1 and CDR2 (germline): DFQATT, SNEGSKA (reference sequence). CDR3 size: 13 residues. The CDR3 spells CSAPGQGVSPLFF. The part of the CDR3 DNA that was read is TGCAGTGCCCCTGGGCAGGGGGTATCACCG.

Note on this clone: The missing CDR3 end, 3 residues past where the read stops, is filled in from the germline J gene. This rearrangement joins TRBV12-3 or TRBV12-4 to TRBJ2-5; TRBD1 aligns across 9 bases. With V trimmed by 4 bases and J by 5 bases, 8 bases remained unmatched. The CDR3 sequence is 15 residues long. CDR3 bases read: TGTGCCAGCAGTTACGCCGGGACAGGGATGGAGACC. Encoded protein: CASSYAGTGMET. In full, the CDR3 is CASSYAGTGMETQYF.

To note about this clone: The read falls 3 residues short of the CDR3 end, and the missing part is taken from the germline J gene. The chain has TRBV6-2 or TRBV6-3 and TRBJ1-4, with 10 bases identical to TRBD1. From germline, CDR1 is MNHEY and CDR2 SVGEGT. Unmatched junction bases numbered 3, after V lost 4 bases and J lost 7 bases. This CDR3 comprises 14 residues. The CDR3: CASSSGQGVEKLFF. The sequenced CDR3 bases are TGTGCCAGCAGTTCTGGACAGGGGGTTGAAAAA.

On this clone itself: The missing CDR3 end, 3 residues past where the read stops, is filled in from the germline J gene. The J gene is TRBJ2-3, the V gene TRBV19, with 9 bases aligning to TRBD1. The CDR3 is 14 residues long. Germline CDR1 reads LNHDA; CDR2 reads SQIVND (reference sequence). The CDR3 spells CASSTGQGRETQYF. The part of the CDR3 DNA that was read is TGTGCCAGTAGTACGGGACAGGGCAGGGAGACG.

Turning to this clone: The read stops 3 residues short of the end of the CDR3; the missing end is completed from the germline J gene. The V and J genes are TRBV19 and TRBJ1-5, with TRBD1 matching over 8 bases. Germline CDR1 is LNHDA and CDR2 is SQIVND (reference sequence). V lost 3 bases to trimming and J lost 3 bases; unmatched junction nucleotides: 1. CDR3 size: 14 residues. The CDR3 here is CASSIRGLNQPQHF. The CDR3 DNA, read in part, is TGTGCCAGTAGTATCAGGGGGCTCAATCAGCCC.

The chain's CDR3 is CSASGTSGETDTQYF. The CDR3 bases that were read are TGCAGTGCTAGTGGGACTAGCGGGGAGACAGATACG. The chain uses TRBV20-1 and TRBJ2-3, with TRBD2 identical over 13 bases. Coverage ceases 3 residues before the CDR3 finishes, and the germline J gene fills in the end. Looked up from germline, CDR1 is DFQATT and CDR2 is SNEGSKA (reference sequence). J gave up 3 bases and V 3 bases, and 3 bases lay outside the gene matches. This CDR3 has 15 amino acids.

Note on this clone: The read ends 3 residues before the CDR3 terminus; that terminus is restored from the germline J gene. This rearrangement joins TRBV18 to TRBJ1-2; tentative D call: TRBD1 (5 bases). Germline loops: CDR1 KGHSH, CDR2 LQKENI. CDR3 length: 14 residues. CDR3 bases read: TGTGCCAGCTCACCGGGCCCCGGGGGTAATGAC. Translation gives CASSPGPGGND. The CDR3 in full is CASSPGPGGNDYTF.

Remarks on this clone: Read sequence stops 3 residues before the CDR3 end, and the germline J gene provides the missing end. The chain uses TRBV30 and TRBJ2-7; 7 nucleotides agree with TRBD1. The CDR3 loop spans 14 amino acids. The V and J ends lost 2 bases and 5 bases, in that order; junction bases with no gene match: 9. Germline CDR1 reads GTSNPN; CDR2 reads SVGIG (reference sequence). CDR3 DNA, as far as it was read: TGTGCCTGGAGTCGCGACAGGGAAGCCAACGAG. It is translated as CAWSRDREANE. The full CDR3 sequence reads CAWSRDREANEQYF.

The CDR3 spells CASARATEAFF. Incomplete CDR3 DNA: TGTGCCAGCGCAAGGGCCACTGAA. This chain uses TRBV2 with TRBJ1-1; no clear D. Read sequence stops 3 residues before the CDR3 end, and the germline J gene provides the missing end. This CDR3 has 11 residues. Germline assignment: CDR1 SNHLY and CDR2 FYNNEI. The V and J ends lost 8 bases and 4 bases respectively, with 8 bases between them. The variable domain in full, completed from reference TRBV2 and TRBJ1-1, reads EPEVTQTPSHQVTQMGQEVILRCVPISNHLYFYWYRQILGQKVEFLVSFYNNEISEKSEIFDDQFSVERPDGSNFTLKIRSTKLEDSAMYFCASARATEAFFGQGTRLTVV.

Remarks on this clone: The read is 3 residues too short to cover the CDR3 end, so that end is filled in from the germline J gene. This chain connects TRBV7-3 to TRBJ2-2; D tentatively fits TRBD1 or TRBD2 (6 bases each). V dropped 5 bases and J dropped 6 bases, with 13 bases sitting between them. This CDR3 region has 14 residues. From germline, CDR1 is SGHTA and CDR2 FQGTGA. The part of the CDR3 DNA that was read is TGTGCCAGCAGCGCAGGGGAGGCGGCCGGGGAG. Amino acid sequence: CASSAGEAAGE. The complete CDR3 sequence is CASSAGEAAGELFF.

CDR3 sequence: CASSGDSPPTDTQYF. The sequenced CDR3 bases are TGTGCCAGCAGTGGGGACTCACCACCCACAGATACG. The chain uses TRBV2 and TRBJ2-3; perhaps TRBD2 as D (6 bases). The DNA ends 3 residues before the CDR3 does, and the rest of the CDR3 is filled in from the germline J gene. The V and J ends lost 4 bases and 2 bases respectively, with 13 bases between them. Germline loops: CDR1 SNHLY, CDR2 FYNNEI. The CDR3 totals 15 residues. Complete variable domain (other parts from reference TRBV2 and TRBJ2-3): EPEVTQTPSHQVTQMGQEVILRCVPISNHLYFYWYRQILGQKVEFLVSFYNNEISEKSEIFDDQFSVERPDGSNFTLKIRSTKLEDSAMYFCASSGDSPPTDTQYFGPGTRLTVL.

Of note for this clone: Sequence at one end of the junction differs from germline and may be a read error. The CDR3: CASSQDRRGTWRGYTF. CDR3 DNA (partial): TGCGCCAGCAGCCAAGATCGGCGGGGGACCTGGCGAGGC. The chain employs TRBV4-2 and TRBJ1-2, with D perhaps TRBD1 (5 bases). The read is 3 residues too short to cover the CDR3 end, so that end is filled in from the germline J gene. From germline, CDR1 is LGHNA and CDR2 YNFKEQ. The CDR3 consists of 16 residues.

As for this clone: The observed sequence ends 3 residues before the CDR3 terminus, with the missing tail filled in from the germline J gene. V and J are TRBV12-3 or TRBV12-4 and TRBJ2-3; D is undetermined. The CDR3 loop spans 13 amino acids. Trimming pared 5 bases from V and 0 bases from J, leaving 6 bases between. CDR3 loop: CASSSDSTDTQYF. The CDR3 DNA, read in part, is TGTGCCAGCAGTAGCGACAGCACAGATACG.

Worth noting for this clone: The CDR3 end falls 3 residues outside the read, so it is completed with the germline J gene. J is TRBJ2-3 and V is TRBV6-1, with 9 bases aligning to TRBD1. The CDR3 contains 15 residues. From germline, CDR1 is MNHNS and CDR2 SASEGT. CDR3 DNA (partial): TGTGCCAGCAGTGTCCGGGACAGGGCGGCGGAGACG. Protein sequence: CASSVRDRAAET. The CDR3 reads in full as CASSVRDRAAETQYF.

A note on this clone: The DNA ends 3 residues before the CDR3 does, and the rest of the CDR3 is filled in from the germline J gene. V and J are TRBV2 and TRBJ2-4, with 7 bases that match TRBD1. The CDR3 covers 13 residues. Germline V gene lookup returns CDR1 SNHLY and CDR2 FYNNEI. The chain's CDR3 is CASTLGQFYGQYF. The CDR3 bases that were read are TGTGCCAGCACCCTGGGACAGTTCTATGGT.

Worth noting for this clone: The read terminates 3 residues before the CDR3 end, so the remaining end is supplied by the germline J gene. The chain recombines TRBV11-3 with TRBJ2-3; TRBD2 matches at 8 bases. Per the germline V gene, CDR1 is SGHNT and CDR2 is YENEEA. V dropped 5 bases and J dropped 2; count of bases not matched to a gene: 6. The CDR3 loop spans 15 amino acids. The CDR3 DNA, read in part, is TGTGCCAGCAGCGCCCAGCGGGGGCTCACAGATACG. Protein product: CASSAQRGLTDT. The whole CDR3 protein reads CASSAQRGLTDTQYF. Drawing the rest from reference TRBV11-3 and TRBJ2-3, the complete variable domain is EAGVVQSPRYKIIEKKQPVAFWCNPISGHNTLYWYLQNLGQGPELLIRYENEEAVDDSQLPKDRFSAERLKGVDSTLKIQPAELGDSAVYLCASSAQRGLTDTQYFGPGTRLTVL.

Regarding this clone: The missing CDR3 end, 3 residues past where the read stops, is filled in from the germline J gene. The chain joins TRBV5-1 to TRBJ2-5, with 7 nucleotides matching TRBD2. Trimming cost V 0 bases and J 5 bases; bases outside gene matches: 7. Germline CDR1 reads SGHRS; CDR2 reads YFSETQ. This CDR3 contains 15 residues. The sequenced part of the CDR3 DNA is TGCGCCAGCAGCTTGGGCCAATGGGGGGGGGAGACC. This translates into CASSLGQWGGET. The whole CDR3 reads CASSLGQWGGETQYF.

The CDR3 is CASSPSAGGASNTQYF. CDR3 DNA (partial): TGTGCCAGCAGCCCAAGTGCGGGCGGGGCTTCGAATACG. This chain joins TRBV7-6 and TRBJ2-3; D may be TRBD2 (6 bases). The read comes to an end 3 residues before the CDR3 does, leaving the germline J gene to fill in the end. With 5 bases removed from V and 7 bases from J, the gap between germline ends came to 22 bases. CDR1 and CDR2 (germline): SGHVS, FNYEAQ. CDR3 length equals 16 residues. The full variable domain, with the rest looked up from reference TRBV7-6 and TRBJ2-3, is GAGVSQSPRYKVTKRGQDVALRCDPISGHVSLYWYRQALGQGPEFLTYFNYEAQQDKSGLPNDRFSAERPEGSISTLTIQRTEQRDSAMYRCASSPSAGGASNTQYFGPGTRLTVL.

To note about this clone: Coverage ceases 3 residues before the CDR3 finishes, and the germline J gene fills in the end. The chain links TRBV5-1 to TRBJ2-3; D ambiguous. The CDR3 runs to 16 residues. Per the germline V gene, CDR1 is SGHRS and CDR2 is YFSETQ. V shed 0 bases and J shed 1 base, with 12 bases lying between them. The CDR3 sequence: CASSLEEAAGTDTQYF. CDR3 DNA, as far as it was read: TGCGCCAGCAGCTTGGAAGAAGCCGCGGGCACAGATACG. The whole variable domain, remainder taken from reference TRBV5-1 and TRBJ2-3, is KAGVTQTPRYLIKTRGQQVTLSCSPISGHRSVSWYQQTPGQGLQFLFEYFSETQRNKGNFPGRFSGRQFSNSRSEMNVSTLELGDSALYLCASSLEEAAGTDTQYFGPGTRLTVL.

A note on this clone: Read data end 3 residues before the CDR3 end; the end is taken from the germline J gene. The J gene is TRBJ2-7, the V gene TRBV11-2; D possibly corresponds to TRBD1 (5 bases). In germline, CDR1 is SGHAT, CDR2 FQNNGV. CDR3 size: 15 residues. Trimming left V 1 base short and J 0 bases short, with 10 bases between. CDR3 sequence: CASSLGQRSSYEQYF. The sequenced part of the CDR3 DNA is TGTGCCAGCAGCTTAGGACAGAGGAGCTCCTACGAG.

Remarks on this clone: The read finishes 3 residues shy of the CDR3 end, and the germline J gene is used to complete it. The rearrangement links TRBV5-1 to TRBJ2-1; 12 nucleotides match TRBD2. The CDR3 has 17 residues. Losses at the gene ends were 2 bases for V and 2 bases for J; bases not matched to a gene: 5. Germline values: CDR1 SGHRS, CDR2 YFSETQ. The DNA read from the CDR3 is TGCGCCAGCAGCTTCCCTAGCGGGGGGGCGACCTACAATGAG. This translates into CASSFPSGGATYNE. Given in full, the CDR3 is CASSFPSGGATYNEQFF.

Comment on this clone: The CDR3 is cut off 3 residues early in the read; its end comes from the germline J gene. The chain couples TRBV30 to TRBJ1-4, with 10 bases lining up with TRBD1. Germline V gives CDR1 GTSNPN, CDR2 SVGIG (reference sequence). The CDR3 has 15 residues. The DNA read from the CDR3 is TGTGCCGGAGATCCGGGACAGGGGTTGAATTCACCA. Translation gives CAGDPGQGLNSP. The entire CDR3 is CAGDPGQGLNSPLFF.